This T cell receptor (beta chain) was sequenced during a study of T cells in Graves' hyperthyroidism and ophthalmopathy. Study information: Prior to any treatment, at the point of initial diagnosis, peripheral blood was collected.

Study outcomes and limitations: In blood, most of the thyroid clonotypes expanded above 0.001 were also present.

Germline CDR1 MDHEN, CDR2 SYDVKM. The V end lost 7 bases, the J end lost 3 bases, and 19 bases lay between the germline ends. The CDR3 spans 15 residues. Amplification targeted TCR beta CDR3 regions from RNA transcripts. An initial round of RT-PCR targeting the TCR CDR3 relied on the HTBI primer set. TCRdb reanalysed the multiplex PCR reads using MiXCR and keeps one entry per CDR3 protein. The sample contains around 600,000 distinct CDR3 sequences, more than 13% of which appear only once. This clonotype was picked up many times. No antigen is known for it. This chain links TRBV28 with TRBJ2-7; maybe TRBD2 (7 bases). Sequenced: blood. This clonotype originated in a woman aged 18-35 years with Graves' ophthalmopathy. The CDR3 sequence: CASTPDGGRIYEQYF. In nucleotides, the CDR3 is TGTGCCAGCACGCCTGACGGGGGGCGCATCTACGAGCAGTACTTC.